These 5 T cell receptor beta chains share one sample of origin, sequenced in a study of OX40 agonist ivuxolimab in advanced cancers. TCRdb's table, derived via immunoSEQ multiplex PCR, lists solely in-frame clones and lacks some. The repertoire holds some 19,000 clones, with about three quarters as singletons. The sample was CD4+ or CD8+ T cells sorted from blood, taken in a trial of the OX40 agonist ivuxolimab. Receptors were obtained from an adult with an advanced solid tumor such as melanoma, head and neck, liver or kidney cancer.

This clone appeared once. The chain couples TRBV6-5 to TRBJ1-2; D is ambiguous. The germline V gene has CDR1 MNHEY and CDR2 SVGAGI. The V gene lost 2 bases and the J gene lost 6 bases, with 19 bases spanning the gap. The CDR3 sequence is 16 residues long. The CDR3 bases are TGTGCCAGCAGTTACGACCCGGAGGGAATCCCCAATGGCTACACCTTC. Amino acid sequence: CASSYDPEGIPNGYTF.

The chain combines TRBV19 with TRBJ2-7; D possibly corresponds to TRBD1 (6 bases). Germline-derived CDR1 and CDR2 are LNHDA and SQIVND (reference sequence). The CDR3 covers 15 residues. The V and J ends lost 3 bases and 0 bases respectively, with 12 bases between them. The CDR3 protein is CASSMTGHVSYEQYF. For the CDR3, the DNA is TGTGCCAGTAGTATGACGGGACACGTCTCCTACGAGCAGTACTTC. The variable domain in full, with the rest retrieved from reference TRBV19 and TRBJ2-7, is DGGITQSPKYLFRKEGQNVTLSCEQNLNHDAMYWYRQDPGQGLRLIYYSQIVNDFQKGDIAEGYSVSREKKESFPLTVTSAQKNPTAFYLCASSMTGHVSYEQYFGPGTRLTVT.

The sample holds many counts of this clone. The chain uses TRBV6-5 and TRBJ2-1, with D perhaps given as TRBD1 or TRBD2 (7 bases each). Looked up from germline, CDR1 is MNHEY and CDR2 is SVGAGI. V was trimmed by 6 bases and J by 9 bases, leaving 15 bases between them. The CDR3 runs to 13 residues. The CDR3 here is CASRLQGRGEQFF. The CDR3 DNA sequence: TGTGCCAGCAGACTACAGGGGAGGGGTGAGCAGTTCTTC.

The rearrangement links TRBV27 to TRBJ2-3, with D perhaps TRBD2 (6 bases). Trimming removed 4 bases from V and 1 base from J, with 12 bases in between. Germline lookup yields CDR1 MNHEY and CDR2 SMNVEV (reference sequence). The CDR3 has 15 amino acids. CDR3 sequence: CASSWEAGRTDTQYF. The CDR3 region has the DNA TGTGCCAGCAGTTGGGAGGCGGGGCGCACAGATACGCAGTATTTT.

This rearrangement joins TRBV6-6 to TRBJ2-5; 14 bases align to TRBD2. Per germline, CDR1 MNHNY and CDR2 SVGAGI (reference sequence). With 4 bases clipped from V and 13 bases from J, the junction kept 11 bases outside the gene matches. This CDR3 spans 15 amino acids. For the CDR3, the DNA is TGTGCCAGCAGTTCCGGACTAGCGGGAGGTCCGGGGATGTACTTC. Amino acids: CASSSGLAGGPGMYF.